This entry features one TCR beta chain sequence. Its antigen is unidentified. The data belong to a study of blood T cells in healthy people across ages. Sample-barcoded 5' priming and a J-beta primer mix drove a second PCR of about 6 to 12 cycles. All samples yielded 2.5 million or more CDR3-containing paired-end reads. TCRdb called the 5' RACE reads again in MiXCR, with one record for every CDR3 protein. Of around 750,000 distinct CDR3 sequences in the sample, around half were seen once. The CDR3 sequence is 13 residues long. V gave up 8 bases and J gave up 0 bases; unmatched junction bases: 3. Germline CDR1 and CDR2: MDHEN and SYDVKM. Broader study findings: Significant beta diversity loss was already apparent by age roughly 44, declining roughly linearly. Naive CD4+ cell counts and diversity both ran higher in long-lived than in aged donors.

The source material was blood. The sequence came from a man older than 75 in good health. This chain uses TRBV28 with TRBJ2-7; 8 positions match TRBD1. The CDR3 here is CASGTGLSYEQYF. CDR3 nucleotides: TGTGCCAGCGGGACAGGACTCTCCTACGAGCAGTACTTC.